This T cell receptor beta chain emerged from a study of shared clonotypes between healthy human individuals. V lost 0 bases to trimming and J lost 1 base; unmatched junction nucleotides: 10. The V gene's germline CDR1 is SGDLS and CDR2 YYNGEE. This CDR3 contains 18 residues. Turning to this clone: Its antigen is currently unknown.

Participating donors were healthy, HIV-negative adults free of recent acute infections or vaccinations. The material for each subset, its genomic DNA, was split evenly across several immunoSEQ plates. The data were produced by immunoSEQ multiplex PCR, yet TCRdb's version contains in-frame clones alone and is incomplete. The sample records roughly 660,000 clones, 90% being singletons. Findings and caveats of the study: Of the naive CD4 clonotypes, about 5% were shared across a handful of donors. The rarefaction results pointed to incomplete sorted-subset sequencing despite large depth.

The sample consisted of memory CD8+ T cells from PBMCs. Indicated subset: CD45RO+ cells pooled with CCR7-negative TemRA cells. The TCR was taken from a man between 18 and 29 years old in good health. Some clones in this sample may be carry-over from other donors' samples. The chain employs TRBV9 and TRBJ1-1, with 9 bases matching TRBD1. The CDR3 sequence is CASSVGGGTGSRNTEAFF. As DNA, the CDR3 is TGTGCCAGCAGCGTAGGGGGTGGGACAGGGAGCCGGAACACTGAAGCTTTCTTT.